Listed below are T cell receptor beta chains from one sample, sequenced in a study of preoperative IRX-2 immunotherapy in early breast cancer. Data came from immunoSEQ multiplex PCR; TCRdb stores just in-frame clones and leaves some out. The sample comprises about 32,000 clones, roughly four fifths of which are singletons, and 2.5% rests with the top ten. Sequenced material: lymph node tissue, taken from a patient treated with IRX-2 immunotherapy. Receptor source: a human donor with breast cancer. CDR3s include the opening cysteine and the closing phenylalanine or tryptophan. The order of the fields is D gene, CDR3 length, J gene, V gene, clone size, CDR3 protein, CDR3 DNA. A D gene is named only where the DNA matches it firmly. Rows give clone size only sometimes, using once, few, many, or a class for an expanded clone.

NA,17,TRBJ2-1,TRBV1,NA,CASSLLGGPTSYNEQFF,TGCGCCAGCAGCCTCTTAGGAGGGCCGACATCCTACAATGAGCAGTTCTTC
NA,16,TRBJ2-2,TRBV7-4,NA,CASSLNYRGTNGELFF,TGTGCCAGCAGCTTAAATTATAGGGGGACTAACGGGGAGCTGTTTTTT
TRBD1,15,TRBJ1-4,TRBV5-1,NA,CASSLEGGTNEKLFF,TGCGCCAGCAGCTTGGAAGGGGGCACTAATGAAAAACTGTTTTTT
TRBD2,18,TRBJ2-7,TRBV5-1,NA,CASSLMPSGGTLYYEQYF,TGCGCCAGCAGCTTGATGCCTAGCGGGGGGACCCTCTATTACGAGCAGTACTTC
NA,17,TRBJ2-2,TRBV18,medium-sized,CASSPWYREENTGELFF,TGTGCCAGCTCACCATGGTACAGGGAAGAAAACACCGGGGAGCTGTTTTTT
TRBD2,14,TRBJ2-7,TRBV6-8,once,CASSVRGSWYEQYF,TGTGCCAGCAGTGTCCGCGGGAGTTGGTACGAGCAGTACTTC
TRBD1,16,TRBJ2-5,TRBV6-7,NA,CASSYQAGTGEETQYF,TGTGCCAGCAGTTATCAAGCCGGGACAGGGGAAGAGACCCAGTACTTC
NA,14,TRBJ2-2,TRBV6-8,NA,CASTRAPNTGELFF,TGTGCCAGCACTCGGGCTCCTAACACCGGGGAGCTGTTTTTT
NA,16,TRBJ2-6,TRBV29-1,NA,CSRRGRGHTGANVLTF,TGCAGCCGACGGGGGAGGGGGCACACTGGGGCCAACGTCCTGACTTTC
NA,15,TRBJ1-2,TRBV14,NA,CASSQVGEGAGGYTF,TGTGCCAGCAGCCAAGTTGGAGAGGGCGCGGGTGGCTACACCTTC
NA,16,TRBJ1-6,TRBV5-1,NA,CASSSQGSSYNSPLHF,TGCGCCAGCAGCTCCCAGGGTAGCTCCTATAATTCACCCCTCCACTTT
NA,17,TRBJ2-5,TRBV15,few,CATSRDVPTYSAETQYF,TGTGCCACCAGCAGAGACGTCCCGACGTATTCTGCAGAGACCCAGTACTTC
TRBD1,14,TRBJ1-3,TRBV30,NA,CAWSTGVSGNTIYF,TGTGCCTGGAGTACAGGGGTCTCCGGAAACACCATATATTTT
TRBD2,17,TRBJ2-3,TRBV25-1,NA,CASSGAKTSGITDTQYF,TGTGCCAGCAGTGGAGCAAAGACTAGCGGGATTACAGATACGCAGTATTTT
NA,15,TRBJ2-7,TRBV6-4,NA,CASSDPATGCYEQYF,TGTGCCAGCAGTGATCCAGCAACGGGGTGCTACGAGCAGTACTTC
NA,13,TRBJ1-4,TRBV6-8,NA,CASELGGEGKLFF,TGTGCCAGTGAGCTTGGGGGCGAGGGAAAACTGTTTTTT
NA,14,TRBJ2-1,TRBV6-7,NA,CAISESKGRNEQFF,TGTGCCATCAGTGAGTCGAAGGGTAGGAATGAGCAGTTCTTC
TRBD1,13,TRBJ1-1,TRBV19,few,CASSLQGAGEAFF,TGTGCCAGTAGTCTTCAGGGGGCTGGTGAAGCTTTCTTT
TRBD1,13,TRBJ1-2,TRBV6-8,NA,CASRDRAIYGYTF,TGTGCCAGTCGGGACAGGGCTATCTATGGCTACACCTTC
NA,16,TRBJ2-7,TRBV18,NA,CASSPMGRGRAYEQYF,TGTGCCAGCTCACCCATGGGGAGGGGGAGAGCCTACGAGCAGTACTTC
TRBD2,15,TRBJ2-7,TRBV19,NA,CASSIDGTRAYEQYF,TGTGCCAGTAGTATAGATGGGACTAGGGCCTACGAGCAGTACTTC
NA,13,TRBJ2-5,TRBV30,NA,CAWKIQSRETQYF,TGTGCCTGGAAAATACAGTCTCGGGAGACCCAGTACTTC
NA,14,TRBJ2-5,TRBV28,NA,CASTPGGEGETQYF,TGTGCCAGCACCCCAGGGGGGGAAGGGGAGACCCAGTACTTC
NA,14,TRBJ2-1,TRBV18,NA,CASSPGTAYNEQFF,TGTGCCAGCTCACCCGGGACGGCTTACAATGAGCAGTTCTTC
TRBD1,16,TRBJ2-5,TRBV6-8,NA,CASSYTGSGGQETQYF,TGTGCCAGCAGTTATACAGGGTCAGGGGGCCAAGAGACCCAGTACTTC